The 30 T cell receptor beta chains below come from one sample, sequenced in a study of blood T cells in healthy people across ages. Then a second PCR, running about 6 to 11 cycles, was carried out with a sample-barcoded 5' primer and a J-beta primer mix. TCRdb analysed the 5' RACE reads with MiXCR anew, one entry per CDR3 protein. The table records fewer than 2,000,000 distinct CDR3 sequences, around 36% of them present only once. Material for sequencing was blood. The origin of the receptors is a woman aged 25 to 39 in good health.

The V call is TRBV6-6, the J call TRBJ1-6; D remains ambiguous. Germline V gene sequence: CDR1 MNHNY, CDR2 SVGAGI (reference sequence). V was cut by 0 bases and J by 8 bases, with 8 bases left in between. The CDR3 runs 14 residues. The CDR3 spells CASSYSGGYSPLHF. Here the CDR3 DNA reads TGTGCCAGCAGTTACTCGGGCGGTTATTCACCCCTCCACTTT.

This clonotype was recorded only once. The chain combines TRBV19 with TRBJ1-3; D is possibly TRBD1 (5 bases). The V and J ends lost 7 bases and 7 bases respectively, with 17 bases between them. The CDR3 loop spans 14 amino acids. The germline gives CDR1 LNHDA, CDR2 SQIVND (reference sequence). The CDR3 nucleotides are TGTGCCAGTACCTTCTCAGGACGGGGGAACACCATATATTTT. Protein sequence: CASTFSGRGNTIYF.

The genes are TRBV6-6 and TRBJ2-1; D not resolved. The V end was cut by 4 bases, the J end by 5 bases, with 9 bases between. This CDR3 has 13 amino acids. Germline V gene data show CDR1 as MNHNY and CDR2 as SVGAGI (reference sequence). CDR3 sequence reads: CASSSRRDNEQFF. The DNA of the CDR3 is TGTGCCAGCAGTTCACGGAGAGACAATGAGCAGTTCTTC.

Of note for this clonotype: The junction differs from germline at one of its ends, possibly a read error. V gene TRBV20-1 combines with J gene TRBJ1-5, with D perhaps matching TRBD1 (5 bases). The V gene's germline CDR1 is DFQATT and CDR2 SNEGSKA (reference sequence). CDR3 length: 14 amino acids. Here the CDR3 reads CSARKGLSSQPQHF. The CDR3 nucleotides are TGCAGTGCTAGGAAGGGGCTTAGCAGTCAGCCCCAGCATTTT.

This clonotype turned up a few times. V is TRBV11-1 and J is TRBJ2-1, with TRBD1 as a possible D gene (6 bases). V was cut by 3 bases and J by 8 bases, with 17 bases left in between. The CDR3 loop spans 15 amino acids. Germline CDR1 and CDR2: SGHAT and FQDESV (reference sequence). This chain's CDR3 is CASSLGARALDEQFF. DNA for the CDR3: TGTGCCAGCAGCTTGGGGGCCCGCGCACTCGATGAGCAGTTCTTC.

J is TRBJ2-1 and V is TRBV20-1; D gene ambiguous. Germline V gene data show CDR1 as DFQATT and CDR2 as SNEGSKA (reference sequence). Trimming pared 4 bases from V and 6 bases from J, leaving 13 bases between. The CDR3 contains 13 residues. CDR3 in amino acids: CSAIGKDVNEQFF. CDR3 nucleotides: TGCAGTGCTATTGGTAAGGATGTCAATGAGCAGTTCTTC.

Concerning this clonotype itself: This clone may be a read error of a much larger clone one base away. The V gene is TRBV29-1, the J gene TRBJ1-2; D is uncertain. CDR1 is SQVTM and CDR2 is ANQGSEA in the germline V gene. The CDR3 has 13 amino acids. In DNA, the CDR3 is TGCAGCGTGCGACAAACCCTTAACTATGGCCACACCTTC. Translated: CSVRQTLNYGHTF.

The J gene is TRBJ1-2, the V gene TRBV20-1; TRBD1 matches 10 bases. Germline lookup yields CDR1 DFQATT and CDR2 SNEGSKA (reference sequence). The CDR3 has 16 residues. Losses at the gene ends were 3 bases for V and 3 bases for J; bases not matched to a gene: 10. Here the CDR3 DNA reads TGCAGTGCTAGGACAGGGGGCTGGTTCGACGACTATGGCTACACCTTC. It is translated as CSARTGGWFDDYGYTF.

Ten or more counts support this clonotype. The chain is built from TRBV29-1 and TRBJ2-1; D gene ambiguous. The germline gives CDR1 SQVTM, CDR2 ANQGSEA. The CDR3 has 12 residues. The V end was cut by 1 base, the J end by 3 bases, with 4 bases between. The CDR3 DNA reads TGCAGCGTTGAAGCGGGCTACAATGAGCAGTTCTTC. Amino acids: CSVEAGYNEQFF.

A few counts support this clonotype. The genes are TRBV20-1 and TRBJ2-1; TRBD2 agrees at 9 bases. CDR3 length: 14 residues. Trimming removed 4 bases from V and 4 bases from J; junction bases left unmatched: 5. Germline loops: CDR1 DFQATT, CDR2 SNEGSKA (reference sequence). CDR3 sequence (DNA): TGCAGTGCTACTAGCGGGATGGAATACAATGAGCAGTTCTTC. It specifies CSATSGMEYNEQFF.

This sequence joins TRBV20-1 and TRBJ2-7; D is ambiguous. Per the germline V gene, CDR1 is DFQATT and CDR2 is SNEGSKA (reference sequence). Trimming shortened V by 4 bases and J by 0 bases, and 10 bases separated the two germline ends. The CDR3 length is 13 residues. CDR3 nucleotide sequence: TGCAGTGCTACGACAACAAACTCCTACGAGCAGTACTTC. This gives the protein CSATTTNSYEQYF.

The table lists this clonotype with many counts. The V call is TRBV6-2 or TRBV6-3, the J call TRBJ1-1; perhaps TRBD1 as D (5 bases). V was pared by 2 bases and J by 4 bases, with 11 bases between. CDR1 and CDR2 from the germline V gene are MNHEY and SVGEGT. The length of the CDR3 is 14 residues. CDR3 nucleotides: TGTGCCAGCAGTTACGGGGGGGTGGTCACTGAAGCTTTCTTT. This translates into CASSYGGVVTEAFF.

This clonotype has a handful of counts. This chain uses TRBV3-1 with TRBJ2-7; the D gene is possibly TRBD2 (6 bases). The CDR3 totals 13 residues. With 0 bases removed from V and 6 bases from J, the gap between germline ends came to 9 bases. CDR1 LGHDT and CDR2 YNNKEL come from the germline V gene (reference sequence). CDR3 DNA: TGTGCCAGCAGCCAAGAGAGGAGGGGCGAGCAGTACTTC. Protein product: CASSQERRGEQYF.

This clonotype was seen ten or more times. V is TRBV6-6 and J is TRBJ2-3, with 8 bases that match TRBD1. Germline trimming cut 6 bases from V and 3 bases from J; bases unmatched to any gene: 2. Germline lookup yields CDR1 MNHNY and CDR2 SVGAGI (reference sequence). This CDR3 region has 13 residues. For the CDR3, the DNA is TGTGCCAGCAGGGACAGGGTGACAGATACGCAGTATTTT. Protein product: CASRDRVTDTQYF.

This sequence joins TRBV3-1 and TRBJ1-1; maybe TRBD1 (5 bases). The V gene's germline CDR1 is LGHDT and CDR2 YNNKEL (reference sequence). Trimming left V 6 bases short and J 4 bases short, with 12 bases between. This CDR3 spans 13 amino acids. The CDR3 region is CASSHGDPTEAFF. The CDR3 nucleotides read TGTGCCAGCAGTCATGGGGACCCCACTGAAGCTTTCTTT.

The CDR3 here is CASGAEIAGDYLNEQFF. CDR3 sequence (DNA): TGTGCCAGCGGGGCCGAAATCGCGGGGGACTATCTCAATGAGCAGTTCTTC. The rearrangement joins TRBV25-1 to TRBJ2-1; 7 nucleotides align to TRBD2. From germline, CDR1 is MGHDK and CDR2 SYGVNS. The CDR3 length is 17 residues. V dropped 8 bases and J dropped 6; count of bases not matched to a gene: 19.

Ten or more counts support this clonotype. The rearrangement links TRBV7-9 to TRBJ1-3, with TRBD1 as a possible D gene (5 bases). CDR1 SEHNR and CDR2 FQNEAQ come from the germline V gene (reference sequence). The CDR3 covers 14 residues. V was pared by 5 bases and J by 2 bases, with 10 bases between. CDR3 in amino acids: CASSPGLAGNTIYF. DNA for the CDR3: TGTGCCAGCAGCCCAGGGTTGGCTGGAAACACCATATATTTT.

This chain links TRBV20-1 with TRBJ2-5, with 7 nucleotides matching TRBD2. This CDR3 comprises 13 residues. The ends lost 4 bases at V and 5 bases at J; junction bases unmatched: 7. Germline V lookup: CDR1 DFQATT, CDR2 SNEGSKA (reference sequence). The CDR3 loop is CSATRLARETQYF. CDR3 DNA: TGCAGTGCTACAAGACTAGCTCGGGAGACCCAGTACTTC.

J is TRBJ1-2 and V is TRBV20-1, with unresolved D. This CDR3 is 13 amino acids long. Germline V gene lookup returns CDR1 DFQATT and CDR2 SNEGSKA (reference sequence). The V gene lost 0 bases and the J gene lost 3 bases, with 8 bases spanning the gap. CDR3 protein: CSAREAADYGYTF. CDR3 coding DNA: TGCAGTGCTAGAGAGGCAGCGGACTATGGCTACACCTTC.

About this clonotype: Germline is not matched at one junction end, which may reflect a read error. CDR3 sequence: CASNAVPTDTRYF. The CDR3 DNA sequence: TGTGCCAGCAACGCCGTACCCACAGATACGCGGTATTTT. The V gene is TRBV6-1, the J gene TRBJ2-3; D not resolved. The V gene's germline CDR1 is MNHNS and CDR2 SASEGT. CDR3 length: 13 amino acids.

This clonotype was observed a handful of times. The chain couples TRBV27 to TRBJ1-1; D possibly corresponds to TRBD1 (6 bases). The CDR3 extends over 16 amino acids. V lost 0 bases to trimming and J lost 7 bases, with 18 bases between them. From germline, CDR1 is MNHEY and CDR2 SMNVEV (reference sequence). This CDR3 is CASSLSRGVGGGEAFF. As DNA, the CDR3 is TGTGCCAGCAGTTTATCGCGGGGGGTGGGGGGCGGTGAAGCTTTCTTT.

This clonotype was detected only a few times. This rearrangement joins TRBV28 to TRBJ2-1; TRBD2 matches 16 bases. The germline V gene encodes CDR1 MDHEN and CDR2 SYDVKM. V trimming: 4 bases; J trimming: 4 bases; junction bases outside the gene matches: 7. The CDR3 sequence is 18 residues long. CDR3 loop: CASSSGTSGRALYNEQFF. In DNA, the CDR3 is TGTGCCAGCAGTTCAGGGACTAGCGGGAGGGCCTTATACAATGAGCAGTTCTTC. Combining the CDR3 with reference TRBV28 and TRBJ2-1 gives the whole variable domain DVKVTQSSRYLVKRTGEKVFLECVQDMDHENMFWYRQDPGLGLRLIYFSYDVKMKEKGDIPEGYSVSREKKERFSLILESASTNQTSMYLCASSSGTSGRALYNEQFFGPGTRLTVL.

This clonotype was observed a few times. The chain joins TRBV7-9 to TRBJ2-7, with no clear D. V was pared by 5 bases and J by 2 bases, with 19 bases between. Germline assignment: CDR1 SEHNR and CDR2 FQNEAQ (reference sequence). The CDR3 spans 16 residues. The CDR3 sequence: CASSSRSGPRAYEQYF. CDR3 sequence (DNA): TGTGCCAGCAGCAGCAGATCCGGGCCCCGTGCCTACGAGCAGTACTTC. Full variable domain (rest looked up from reference TRBV7-9 and TRBJ2-7): DTGVSQNPRHKITKRGQNVTFRCDPISEHNRLYWYRQTLGQGPEFLTYFQNEAQLEKSRLLSDRFSAERPKGSFSTLEIQRTEQGDSAMYLCASSSRSGPRAYEQYFGPGTRLTVT.

At least ten counts were recorded for this clonotype. The V gene is TRBV7-3, the J gene TRBJ2-3; D may be TRBD2 (6 bases). CDR1 is SGHTA, CDR2 FQGTGA, per germline. The V gene lost 1 base and the J gene lost 1 base, with 9 bases spanning the gap. There are 15 residues in the CDR3. The CDR3: CASSLIASGTDTQYF. The CDR3 coding sequence is TGTGCCAGCAGCTTAATTGCTAGCGGCACAGATACGCAGTATTTT.

The rearrangement links TRBV6-2 or TRBV6-3 to TRBJ2-1, with 7 bases identical to TRBD2. Trimming cost V 6 bases and J 7 bases; bases outside gene matches: 3. CDR1 is MNHEY and CDR2 is SVGEGT in the germline V gene. This CDR3 region has 12 residues. The CDR3 loop reads CASRFGRNEQFF. For the CDR3, the DNA is TGTGCCAGCAGATTCGGGAGGAATGAGCAGTTCTTC.

Only one count was recorded for this clonotype. V is TRBV6-4 and J is TRBJ2-1; possible D gene TRBD1, 6 bases. Trimming left V 4 bases short and J 2 bases short, with 15 bases between. Per germline, CDR1 MRHNA and CDR2 SNTAGT. This CDR3 comprises 16 residues. The CDR3 loop reads CASSVEQGSPYNEQFF. DNA for the CDR3: TGTGCCAGCAGTGTCGAGCAGGGGAGTCCCTACAATGAGCAGTTCTTC.

The rearrangement joins TRBV7-7 to TRBJ1-4; no definite D call. V was pared by 1 base and J by 5 bases, with 8 bases between. Germline CDR1 and CDR2: SSHAT and FNYEAQ (reference sequence). The CDR3 consists of 14 residues. CDR3 DNA: TGTGCCAGCAGCTTAGGACCGCAGAATGAAAAACTGTTTTTT. It is translated as CASSLGPQNEKLFF.

This sequence joins TRBV2 and TRBJ2-1; 12 bases map to TRBD2. CDR1 and CDR2 from the germline V gene are SNHLY and FYNNEI. J lost 0 bases, V lost 8 bases, and 5 bases had no gene match. The CDR3 has 16 residues. DNA for the CDR3: TGTGCCAGCTTGGGACTAGCGGGTAGCTCCTACAATGAGCAGTTCTTC. This translates into CASLGLAGSSYNEQFF.

This clonotype was recorded many times. This sequence joins TRBV29-1 and TRBJ1-1; D remains ambiguous. The germline V gene has CDR1 SQVTM and CDR2 ANQGSEA. Trimming cost V 4 bases and J 3 bases, with 12 bases left between them. The CDR3 covers 13 residues. The CDR3 here is CSVGKGRDTEAFF. The DNA for the CDR3 is TGCAGCGTTGGAAAGGGTCGGGACACTGAAGCTTTCTTT.

As to this clonotype: This is likely a read error, given that the CDR3 carries no conserved phenylalanine or tryptophan at its end. The V and J genes are TRBV9 and TRBJ2-7; possibly TRBD1 or TRBD2 for D (5 bases each). Trimming stripped 3 bases from V and 3 bases from J, with 13 bases between. Germline CDR1 is SGDLS and CDR2 is YYNGEE. CDR3 length: 14 residues. This chain's CDR3 is CASSAGDGSYEQYC. CDR3 sequence (DNA): TGTGCCAGCAGCGCTGGGGACGGAAGCTACGAGCAGTACTGC.